This T cell receptor beta chain was recorded in a study of blood T cell repertoires in COVID-19. Using immunoSEQ multiplex PCR, the repertoire was profiled, and TCRdb retains in-frame clones only, with some absent. The sample contains around 310,000 clones, 90% of which appear only once. V dropped 9 bases and J dropped 1 base, with 12 bases sitting between them. This CDR3 region has 14 residues. The germline V gene has CDR1 MNHEY and CDR2 SMNVEV (reference sequence). This TCR derives from a woman in her twenties or thirties with COVID-19, enrolled during active disease. The chain carries TRBV27 and TRBJ2-2; no clear D gene. What was sequenced was peripheral blood. The CDR3 loop reads CASTLLLNTGELFF. CDR3 DNA: TGTGCCAGTACTCTACTGTTGAACACCGGGGAGCTGTTTTTT.